This T cell receptor beta chain was sequenced in a study of shared clonotypes between healthy human individuals. The trim removed 7 bases at V and 5 bases at J, leaving 3 bases unmatched. Germline V gene data show CDR1 as SQVTM and CDR2 as ANQGSEA. This CDR3 is built from 13 residues. Repertoires were generated with immunoSEQ multiplex PCR, while TCRdb's copy carries only in-frame clones and drops some. The sample consists of roughly 1,600,000 clones, about 98.5% of them appearing once. The J gene is TRBJ2-1, the V gene TRBV29-1, with 12 bases that match TRBD2. The TCR originated in a young man in good health. The sample taken for sequencing was naive CD4+ T cells sorted from blood. Subset indicated: CD45RA+ positively selected. CDR3 residues: CSGSSGRDNEQFF. The DNA of the CDR3 is TGCAGCGGTTCTAGCGGGAGGGACAATGAGCAGTTCTTC.